These T cell receptor beta chains were read from a single sample in a study of blood T cell repertoires in COVID-19. The repertoire was sequenced with immunoSEQ multiplex PCR; TCRdb's copy has only in-frame clones and lacks some. The data contain under 150,000 clones, 80% of them singletons. Sequencing input: peripheral blood. Receptors originate from a woman aged 45-60 years with acute or convalescent COVID-19. CDR3s include the opening cysteine and the closing phenylalanine or tryptophan. The order of the fields is clone size, J gene, D gene, V gene, CDR3 DNA, CDR3 protein. The D gene is left open where the match is weak. A row's size may be missing; if present it is once, few, many or a size class.

.	TRBJ1-2	.	TRBV14	TGTGCCAGCAGCCAAGGGACTTTTGGCTACACCTTC	CASSQGTFGYTF
.	TRBJ2-7	TRBD2	TRBV18	TGTGCCAGCTCACCGGGACTAACTACGTACGAGCAGTACTTC	CASSPGLTTYEQYF
.	TRBJ2-7	.	TRBV4-1	TGCGCCAGCAGCCAAGAGGTCAGGGGAAGGCGCGAGCAGTACTTC	CASSQEVRGRREQYF
.	TRBJ1-3	.	TRBV3-1/TRBV3-2	TGTGCCAGCAGCCAAGGGTCAGGCCTGCCTGGAAACACCATATATTTT	CASSQGSGLPGNTIYF
.	TRBJ2-2	.	TRBV28	TGTGCCAGCAGTTTATGGGGGCCGGGGGAGGACACCGGGGAGCTGTTTTTT	CASSLWGPGEDTGELFF
.	TRBJ2-7	TRBD1	TRBV7-2	TGTGCCAGCAGCTTTGACAGGGACTCCTACGAGCAGTACTTC	CASSFDRDSYEQYF
.	TRBJ1-1	.	TRBV5-1	TGCGCCAGCAGTTTGGGGACATTTATAAACACTGAAGCTTTCTTT	CASSLGTFINTEAFF
.	TRBJ2-1	TRBD2	TRBV7-9	TGTGCCAGCAGCATAAGACTAGCGCAACACAATGAGCAGTTCTTC	CASSIRLAQHNEQFF
.	TRBJ2-7	.	TRBV6-5	TGTGCCAGCAGTCCGGGGCGGGGGCCGACCTACGAGCAGTACTTC	CASSPGRGPTYEQYF
.	TRBJ1-4	TRBD1	TRBV28	TGTGCCAGCAGTTCGGGACAGATTTACGGAAAACTGTTTTTT	CASSSGQIYGKLFF
.	TRBJ2-2	TRBD1	TRBV19	TGTGCCAGTAGTCCTACGACAGGGGGCACCGGGGAGCTGTTTTTT	CASSPTTGGTGELFF
.	TRBJ1-1	TRBD1	TRBV27	TGTGCCAGTTTCAACGCCGGGACAGGGGGCTTCACTGAAGCTTTCTTT	CASFNAGTGGFTEAFF
few	TRBJ2-1	TRBD1	TRBV18	TGTGCCAGCTCACCTCCCGGGACAGCAAATGAGCAGTTCTTC	CASSPPGTANEQFF
.	TRBJ1-3	TRBD1	TRBV7-9	TGTGCCAGCAGCGCTCACGGGACAGGGGGTTTAACGGCTGGAAACACCATATATTTT	CASSAHGTGGLTAGNTIYF
.	TRBJ2-3	.	TRBV7-3	TGTGCCAGCAGCCCAGGCCGCACAGATACGCAGTATTTT	CASSPGRTDTQYF
.	TRBJ1-1	TRBD1	TRBV18	TGTGCCAGCTCACAAGGACAGGAGAACACTGAAGCTTTCTTT	CASSQGQENTEAFF
.	TRBJ2-3	.	TRBV4-1	TGCGCCAGCAGCCAAGATCAGTTACTAGTCGCAGATACGCAGTATTTT	CASSQDQLLVADTQYF
.	TRBJ2-1	.	TRBV29-1	TGCAGCGCCGAGAGGACAGACAATGAGCAGTTCTTC	CSAERTDNEQFF
.	TRBJ1-5	.	TRBV3-1/TRBV3-2	TGTGCCAGCAGCCAAGAATGGGGAGATCAGCCCCAGCATTTT	CASSQEWGDQPQHF
.	TRBJ1-4	.	TRBV9	TGTGCCAGCAGTCCAGGACTTTCAACTAATGAAAAACTGTTTTTT	CASSPGLSTNEKLFF
.	TRBJ1-2	TRBD1	TRBV3-1/TRBV3-2	TGTGCCAGCAGCCAAGAAAGGATAGGGGTCCCAGGGGGCTATGGCTACACCTTC	CASSQERIGVPGGYGYTF
.	TRBJ1-6	TRBD1	TRBV27	TGTGCCAGCAGTTTGCAGGGGGACCGATCACCCCTCCACTTT	CASSLQGDRSPLHF
.	TRBJ1-3	TRBD1	TRBV9	TGTGCCAGCAGCGTAGGGGGGACAGCTGGAAACACCATATATTTT	CASSVGGTAGNTIYF
.	TRBJ2-3	.	TRBV7-8	TGTGCCAGCAGCCAACTTGCGAATACGCAGTATTTT	CASSQLANTQYF
.	TRBJ2-7	TRBD1	TRBV6-1	TGTGCCAGCAGTGAATCGGAAGGGACAGCTTCCTACGAGCAGTACTTC	CASSESEGTASYEQYF
.	TRBJ2-7	TRBD1	TRBV19	TGTGCCACCAAACGACAGGGAGCCCTTGTCGAGCAGTACTTC	CATKRQGALVEQYF
.	TRBJ1-6	.	TRBV7-9	TGTGCCAGCAGCCCACGAGGTGCTTTTTCTAATTCACCCCTCCACTTT	CASSPRGAFSNSPLHF
.	TRBJ1-2	TRBD1	TRBV3-1/TRBV3-2	TGTGCCAGCAGCCTGGGACAGGGAAAAAGTGGCTACACCTTC	CASSLGQGKSGYTF
.	TRBJ1-1	.	TRBV19	TGTGCCAGTAGTATAAGTCGAGGCGGCGCTGAAGCTTTCTTT	CASSISRGGAEAFF
.	TRBJ2-3	.	TRBV28	TGTGCCAGCAGCGGGGGATGGGGCACAGATACGCAGTATTTT	CASSGGWGTDTQYF
.	TRBJ2-7	TRBD2	TRBV9	TGTGCCAGCAGCGTAGCTAGCGGGGGAGCCGAGCAGTACTTC	CASSVASGGAEQYF
.	TRBJ1-5	.	TRBV6-5	TGTGCCAGCACCGCCGACAGGAATCAGCCCCAGCATTTT	CASTADRNQPQHF
.	TRBJ1-5	TRBD1	TRBV10-2	TGCGCCAGCAGTGGGGGGGACAGGGGGCTGTATAGCAATCAGCCCCAGCATTTT	CASSGGDRGLYSNQPQHF
.	TRBJ2-3	TRBD2	TRBV30	TGTGCCTGGAGTGGGCAGCGGGGGGCCACAGATACGCAGTATTTT	CAWSGQRGATDTQYF
few	TRBJ2-2	.	TRBV9	TGTGCCAGCAGCCCGGAGGGACCACCTAACACCGGGGAGCTGTTTTTT	CASSPEGPPNTGELFF
.	TRBJ2-5	TRBD2	TRBV4-2	TGTGCCAGCAGCCAAGGGAGCTTTCCTAGCGGGGGGGGAGAGACCCAGTACTTC	CASSQGSFPSGGGETQYF
.	TRBJ1-4	.	TRBV10-3	TGTGCCATCAGCCCTGACAGTCTCAAGGAAAAACTGTTTTTT	CAISPDSLKEKLFF
.	TRBJ1-6	.	TRBV7-6	TGTGCCAGCAGCTTGGGGGGAGGACACGGTTCACCCCTCCACTTT	CASSLGGGHGSPLHF
.	TRBJ1-5	.	TRBV14	TGTGCCAGCAGCCAAGGTCCAGGGCAGCCCCAGCATTTT	CASSQGPGQPQHF
.	TRBJ1-3	.	TRBV9	TGTGCCAGCAGCGTACAGGGGTTAGGAAACACCATATATTTT	CASSVQGLGNTIYF
once	TRBJ2-3	.	TRBV6-2/TRBV6-3	TGTGCCAGCAGTTACCAGGGGATTGGTTGGGCAGATACGCAGTATTTT	CASSYQGIGWADTQYF
.	TRBJ1-4	TRBD1	TRBV9	TGTGCCAGCAGCGTAGCCTCGGGACAGGGGGCTCGAGGCCTGAATGAAAAACTGTTTTTT	CASSVASGQGARGLNEKLFF
few	TRBJ1-5	TRBD1	TRBV4-1	TGCGCCAGCAGCGACCAAGGGGGCGAGGGCAATCAGCCCCAGCATTTT	CASSDQGGEGNQPQHF
.	TRBJ1-4	TRBD1	TRBV16	TGTGCCAGCAGCGGACAGGGGTTTAGTGGCGAAAAACTGTTTTTT	CASSGQGFSGEKLFF
.	TRBJ1-5	.	TRBV28	TGTGCCAGCAGTCTCACAGGAGACAATCAGCCCCAGCATTTT	CASSLTGDNQPQHF
.	TRBJ2-7	.	TRBV5-1	TGCGCCAGCAGCTTTGAGGTCGGCTACGAGCAGTACTTC	CASSFEVGYEQYF
.	TRBJ1-1	.	TRBV6-2/TRBV6-3	TGTGCCAGCAGTCCCTTAACAGGGCCTGGGGACACTGAAGCTTTCTTT	CASSPLTGPGDTEAFF
.	TRBJ1-1	.	TRBV2	TGTGCCAGCAGCCGGGACATAAAGAACACTGAAGCTTTCTTT	CASSRDIKNTEAFF
.	TRBJ2-3	TRBD1	TRBV7-2	TGTGCCAGCAGCTTCCAGGGACAGGGCACAGATACGCAGTATTTT	CASSFQGQGTDTQYF
.	TRBJ1-5	TRBD1	TRBV6-5	TGTGCCAGCAGGACAGGGTACCAGCCCCAGCATTTT	CASRTGYQPQHF
.	TRBJ2-5	TRBD1	TRBV19	TGTGCCAGTAGTGCAGGGGGCGAGACCCAGTACTTC	CASSAGGETQYF